This is a list of T cell receptor beta chains from one sample in a study of early T cells in non-severe SARS-CoV-2 infection. Each CDR3 protein gets one entry after TCRdb re-called the 5' RACE reads with MiXCR. This table has around 71,000 distinct CDR3 sequences, roughly 15% appearing once. This material consisted of whole blood, taken at baseline. Receptors originate from an adult who was a healthcare worker with PCR-confirmed SARS-CoV-2 infection or an uninfected control (not recorded which). Both conserved end residues are part of each CDR3. Fields, in order: J gene, D gene, V gene, clone size, CDR3 protein, CDR3 DNA. D genes are given only for firm matches. Clone size is not always given. Where it is, it says once, few, many or a class for expanded clones.

j_gene: TRBJ2-3
d_gene: NA
v_gene: TRBV24-1
abundance: NA
CDR3aa: CATSGARISGADTQYF
CDR3nt: TGTGCCACCAGTGGGGCCCGGATCAGTGGGGCAGATACGCAGTATTTT

j_gene: TRBJ2-1
d_gene: NA
v_gene: TRBV5-4
abundance: NA
CDR3aa: CASSLAPGPGDEQFF
CDR3nt: TGTGCCAGCAGCTTGGCCCCAGGGCCGGGCGATGAGCAGTTCTTC

j_gene: TRBJ2-2
d_gene: NA
v_gene: TRBV20-1
abundance: few
CDR3aa: CSASDRSRSGELFF
CDR3nt: TGCAGTGCTAGCGACAGGTCCCGGAGTGGGGAGCTGTTTTTT

j_gene: TRBJ2-7
d_gene: NA
v_gene: TRBV10-3
abundance: few
CDR3aa: CAISVSQYGPQTGEQYF
CDR3nt: TGTGCCATCAGTGTTTCACAGTATGGCCCTCAGACGGGCGAGCAGTACTTC

j_gene: TRBJ2-1
d_gene: NA
v_gene: TRBV6-2/TRBV6-3
abundance: NA
CDR3aa: CASSYWRDNPYNEQFF
CDR3nt: TGTGCCAGCAGTTACTGGCGGGATAACCCCTACAATGAGCAGTTCTTC

j_gene: TRBJ2-7
d_gene: TRBD1
v_gene: TRBV7-9
abundance: few
CDR3aa: CASSSLGQGASYEQYF
CDR3nt: TGTGCCAGCAGCTCCCTCGGACAGGGGGCGTCCTACGAGCAGTACTTC

j_gene: TRBJ2-5
d_gene: NA
v_gene: TRBV6-1
abundance: many
CDR3aa: CASFDWMRTQYF
CDR3nt: TGTGCCAGCTTCGACTGGATGAGGACCCAGTACTTC

j_gene: TRBJ2-2
d_gene: TRBD2
v_gene: TRBV6-4
abundance: NA
CDR3aa: CASSETSGISGELFF
CDR3nt: TGTGCCAGCAGTGAAACTAGCGGGATATCCGGGGAGCTGTTTTTT

j_gene: TRBJ2-7
d_gene: TRBD1
v_gene: TRBV12-3/TRBV12-4
abundance: NA
CDR3aa: CASRRGQGTREQYF
CDR3nt: TGTGCCAGCAGACGCGGACAGGGGACTCGGGAGCAGTACTTC

j_gene: TRBJ2-1
d_gene: TRBD2
v_gene: TRBV30
abundance: NA
CDR3aa: CAWRGLAEHNEQFF
CDR3nt: TGTGCCTGGAGAGGACTAGCGGAACACAATGAGCAGTTCTTC

j_gene: TRBJ2-7
d_gene: NA
v_gene: TRBV30
abundance: many
CDR3aa: CAWSVRRGDEQYF
CDR3nt: TGTGCCTGGAGTGTACGTCGGGGTGACGAGCAGTACTTC

j_gene: TRBJ2-1
d_gene: NA
v_gene: TRBV20-1
abundance: many
CDR3aa: CSARLNNEQFF
CDR3nt: TGCAGTGCCAGACTAAACAATGAGCAGTTCTTC

j_gene: TRBJ2-5
d_gene: TRBD1
v_gene: TRBV5-1
abundance: few
CDR3aa: CASTRTGTETQYF
CDR3nt: TGCGCCAGCACCCGGACAGGGACAGAGACCCAGTACTTC

j_gene: TRBJ2-2
d_gene: NA
v_gene: TRBV29-1
abundance: many
CDR3aa: CSVDCRLPSWAGELFF
CDR3nt: TGCAGCGTTGATTGTCGTCTCCCATCGTGGGCCGGGGAGCTGTTTTTT

j_gene: TRBJ2-5
d_gene: NA
v_gene: TRBV2
abundance: NA
CDR3aa: CASPTGEDGETQYF
CDR3nt: TGTGCCAGCCCTACGGGTGAGGACGGAGAGACCCAGTACTTC

j_gene: TRBJ2-7
d_gene: TRBD1
v_gene: TRBV7-9
abundance: NA
CDR3aa: CASRPKTGGPYEQYF
CDR3nt: TGTGCCAGCAGGCCAAAGACAGGGGGCCCTTACGAGCAGTACTTC

j_gene: TRBJ2-2
d_gene: TRBD1
v_gene: TRBV24-1
abundance: few
CDR3aa: CATRQGDNTGELFF
CDR3nt: TGTGCCACCCGACAGGGGGACAACACCGGGGAGCTGTTTTTT

j_gene: TRBJ2-3
d_gene: NA
v_gene: TRBV11-2
abundance: many
CDR3aa: CASSRLGTDTQYF
CDR3nt: TGTGCCAGCAGTCGACTAGGCACAGATACGCAGTATTTT

j_gene: TRBJ2-1
d_gene: TRBD2
v_gene: TRBV12-3/TRBV12-4
abundance: NA
CDR3aa: CASTPVSGRLNEQFF
CDR3nt: TGTGCCAGCACCCCCGTTAGCGGGAGGTTGAATGAGCAGTTCTTC

j_gene: TRBJ2-1
d_gene: NA
v_gene: TRBV7-9
abundance: NA
CDR3aa: CASSSLTSTANEQFF
CDR3nt: TGTGCCAGCAGCTCCCTAACTAGCACGGCCAATGAGCAGTTCTTC

j_gene: TRBJ2-7
d_gene: NA
v_gene: TRBV6-1
abundance: NA
CDR3aa: CASSDTGYEQYF
CDR3nt: TGTGCCAGCAGTGATACAGGGTACGAGCAGTACTTC

j_gene: TRBJ2-3
d_gene: TRBD2
v_gene: TRBV5-1
abundance: NA
CDR3aa: CASSLALADANTQYF
CDR3nt: TGCGCCAGCAGCTTGGCCCTAGCGGACGCCAATACGCAGTATTTT

j_gene: TRBJ2-4
d_gene: NA
v_gene: TRBV25-1
abundance: few
CDR3aa: CASATSLGRTKGKNIQYF
CDR3nt: TGTGCCAGCGCTACTTCGTTGGGGAGGACAAAGGGGAAAAACATTCAGTACTTC

j_gene: TRBJ2-3
d_gene: NA
v_gene: TRBV21-1
abundance: NA
CDR3aa: CASSRLRPTDTQYF
CDR3nt: TGTGCCAGCAGCCGACTGAGACCGACAGATACGCAGTATTTT

j_gene: TRBJ2-7
d_gene: NA
v_gene: TRBV20-1
abundance: NA
CDR3aa: CSARDRREISYEQYF
CDR3nt: TGCAGTGCTAGAGATCGACGGGAGATTTCCTACGAGCAGTACTTC

j_gene: TRBJ1-6
d_gene: NA
v_gene: TRBV12-3/TRBV12-4
abundance: once
CDR3aa: CASSLRRGHDSPLHF
CDR3nt: TGTGCCAGCAGTTTGCGCCGGGGCCACGATTCACCCCTCCACTTT

j_gene: TRBJ2-7
d_gene: NA
v_gene: TRBV27
abundance: NA
CDR3aa: CASRGLHYEQYF
CDR3nt: TGTGCCAGCCGGGGACTGCACTACGAGCAGTACTTC

j_gene: TRBJ2-2
d_gene: NA
v_gene: TRBV25-1
abundance: NA
CDR3aa: CASSGQRLNTGELFF
CDR3nt: TGTGCCAGCAGTGGACAGAGACTAAACACCGGGGAGCTGTTTTTT

j_gene: TRBJ2-2
d_gene: NA
v_gene: TRBV2
abundance: NA
CDR3aa: CASNRQSGDGELFF
CDR3nt: TGTGCCAGCAACCGACAATCCGGGGACGGGGAGCTGTTTTTT

j_gene: TRBJ1-2
d_gene: TRBD1
v_gene: TRBV7-9
abundance: few
CDR3aa: CASSLPGQGVSYGYTF
CDR3nt: TGTGCCAGCAGCCTGCCGGGACAGGGGGTCTCCTATGGCTACACCTTC

j_gene: TRBJ2-5
d_gene: NA
v_gene: TRBV11-2
abundance: few
CDR3aa: CASSFSGSGETQYF
CDR3nt: TGTGCCAGCAGCTTCTCGGGTTCGGGAGAGACCCAGTACTTC

j_gene: TRBJ2-7
d_gene: NA
v_gene: TRBV2
abundance: few
CDR3aa: CASSESRYGYEQYF
CDR3nt: TGTGCCAGCAGTGAAAGTAGATACGGGTACGAGCAGTACTTC

j_gene: TRBJ2-5
d_gene: NA
v_gene: TRBV29-1
abundance: few
CDR3aa: CSASDSTQETQYF
CDR3nt: TGCAGCGCCTCGGACTCTACTCAAGAGACCCAGTACTTC

j_gene: TRBJ2-3
d_gene: NA
v_gene: TRBV5-1
abundance: NA
CDR3aa: CASRQRLNTDTQYF
CDR3nt: TGCGCCAGCAGACAAAGACTAAACACAGATACGCAGTATTTT

j_gene: TRBJ2-7
d_gene: TRBD1
v_gene: TRBV4-1
abundance: many
CDR3aa: CASSQDGVGDSSYEQYF
CDR3nt: TGCGCCAGCAGCCAAGATGGGGTAGGGGACAGCTCCTACGAGCAGTACTTC

j_gene: TRBJ2-5
d_gene: NA
v_gene: TRBV29-1
abundance: NA
CDR3aa: CSVDLAERETQYF
CDR3nt: TGCAGCGTTGATCTCGCGGAGCGTGAGACCCAGTACTTC

j_gene: TRBJ2-3
d_gene: NA
v_gene: TRBV5-4
abundance: NA
CDR3aa: CASSVRHTGDTQYF
CDR3nt: TGTGCCAGCAGCGTACGCCACACAGGGGATACGCAGTATTTT